This is a list of T cell receptor beta chains from one sample in a study of cytomegalovirus exposure and HLA in healthy donors. Sequencing was performed with immunoSEQ multiplex PCR; in TCRdb, only in-frame clones are kept and a portion is missing. The table lists 250,000 or so clones, around 90% of them singletons, with around 0.34% in the top ten. Sequences were obtained from PBMCs. The receptors were sampled from a woman between 18 and 30 years old in good health and CMV-seronegative. Each CDR3 is given with its conserved first and last residue. D genes are given only for firm matches. Some rows have no size entry. The others give once, few or many, or a class for an expanded clone.

CDR3 protein	CDR3 DNA	J gene	D gene	clone size	V gene
CASSQENRQGGREKLFF	TGTGCCAGCAGCCAAGAAAACCGACAGGGTGGGAGGGAAAAACTGTTTTTT	TRBJ1-4	TRBD1	.	TRBV4-2
CASSSTRSPYDTGELFF	TGTGCCAGCAGCTCTACTAGATCGCCTTATGACACCGGGGAGCTGTTTTTT	TRBJ2-2	.	.	TRBV5-6
CASGTWGGSEKLFF	TGTGCCAGCGGGACCTGGGGGGGGTCTGAAAAACTGTTTTTT	TRBJ1-4	.	.	TRBV28
CASSLARTGLEQYF	TGTGCCAGCAGCTTAGCCAGGACAGGCCTAGAGCAGTACTTC	TRBJ2-7	TRBD1	.	TRBV7-9
CASSLAGTKLDDEQFF	TGCGCCAGCAGCTTGGCCGGGACTAAGCTCGACGATGAGCAGTTCTTC	TRBJ2-1	TRBD2	.	TRBV5-1
CASSLIPGNTGELFF	TGTGCCAGCAGCTTAATTCCGGGGAACACCGGGGAGCTGTTTTTT	TRBJ2-2	.	few	TRBV11-2
CASSLSGGAADTQYF	TGTGCCAGCAGCCTTAGCGGGGGGGCAGCAGATACGCAGTATTTT	TRBJ2-3	TRBD2	.	TRBV5-4
CASRTGTGILETQYF	TGTGCCAGCAGGACCGGGACAGGGATCCTCGAGACCCAGTACTTC	TRBJ2-5	TRBD1	.	TRBV7-2
CASAPGGGLNEQFF	TGTGCCTCAGCACCAGGGGGCGGCCTCAATGAGCAGTTCTTC	TRBJ2-1	TRBD1	.	TRBV30
CASSRQRQGGTGELFF	TGTGCCAGCTCACGACAACGACAGGGAGGCACCGGGGAGCTGTTTTTT	TRBJ2-2	.	.	TRBV18
CASSPGTYEQYF	TGTGCCAGCAGTCCCGGGACCTACGAGCAGTACTTC	TRBJ2-7	.	.	TRBV6-5
CASSFGVQETQYF	TGTGCCAGCAGTTTCGGGGTCCAAGAGACCCAGTACTTC	TRBJ2-5	.	.	TRBV27
CASSRDRGVGQPQHF	TGCGCCAGCAGCCGGGACAGGGGGGTTGGGCAGCCCCAGCATTTT	TRBJ1-5	TRBD1	.	TRBV4-1
CASSSPWTGYMNTEAFF	TGTGCCAGCAGCAGCCCTTGGACAGGATATATGAACACTGAAGCTTTCTTT	TRBJ1-1	TRBD1	.	TRBV5-4
CASSQDTFYNSPLHF	TGTGCCAGCTCACAGGACACCTTCTATAATTCACCCCTCCACTTT	TRBJ1-6	.	.	TRBV18
CASSPGQLYGYTF	TGTGCCAGTAGTCCGGGACAGCTCTATGGCTACACCTTC	TRBJ1-2	TRBD1	.	TRBV19
CASSFEGRDTQYF	TGTGCCAGCAGCTTCGAGGGGAGGGATACGCAGTATTTT	TRBJ2-3	.	.	TRBV5-4
CASSLPTAGNTEAFF	TGTGCCAGTAGTCTACCGACAGCGGGGAACACTGAAGCTTTCTTT	TRBJ1-1	.	.	TRBV19
CASSGNYGYTF	TGTGCCAGCTCGGGGAACTATGGCTACACCTTC	TRBJ1-2	.	.	TRBV28
CASSESRTEAFF	TGTGCCAGCAGCGAATCTAGGACTGAAGCTTTCTTT	TRBJ1-1	.	once	TRBV5-5
CASSLISGQGNSGYTF	TGTGCCAGCAGCTTAATATCGGGACAGGGGAATAGTGGCTACACCTTC	TRBJ1-2	TRBD1	once	TRBV11-2
CASSLTTSYNEQFF	TGTGCCAGCAGTTTGACAACCTCCTACAATGAGCAGTTCTTC	TRBJ2-1	.	.	TRBV28
CASSLGPGRGQETQYF	TGTGCCAGCAGCTTAGGCCCCGGGCGGGGGCAAGAGACCCAGTACTTC	TRBJ2-5	TRBD2	.	TRBV11-2
CASSWDSYEQYF	TGTGCCAGCAGCTGGGACAGCTACGAGCAGTACTTC	TRBJ2-7	TRBD1	once	TRBV7-8
CASSWTESNQPQHF	TGTGCCAGCAGTTGGACAGAATCTAATCAGCCCCAGCATTTT	TRBJ1-5	.	.	TRBV28
CASSLLLPPGQQETQYF	TGTGCCAGCAGTTTGCTCCTCCCCCCGGGACAGCAAGAGACCCAGTACTTC	TRBJ2-5	TRBD1	.	TRBV28
CATSRTGTSGGTQYF	TGTGCCACCAGCAGAACCGGGACTAGCGGGGGAACGCAGTATTTT	TRBJ2-3	TRBD2	.	TRBV15
CASSAGSGNTIYF	TGTGCCAGCAGCGCAGGCTCTGGAAACACCATATATTTT	TRBJ1-3	.	.	TRBV9
CASSFSGQVNTEAFF	TGTGCCAGCAGTTTCTCGGGACAGGTGAACACTGAAGCTTTCTTT	TRBJ1-1	TRBD1	.	TRBV28
CASSPNPGTATQYF	TGTGCCAGCAGTCCGAACCCGGGAACGGCGACCCAGTACTTC	TRBJ2-5	.	.	TRBV27
CASSLQLAFVETQYF	TGTGCCAGCAGCTTACAACTAGCGTTTGTGGAGACCCAGTACTTC	TRBJ2-5	TRBD2	.	TRBV13
CASSDPGGTQYF	TGTGCCAGCAGCGATCCCGGGGGTACGCAGTATTTT	TRBJ2-3	.	.	TRBV5-6
CASSLSTSGASYNEQFF	TGTGCCAGCAGCTTATCGACCAGCGGGGCCTCCTACAATGAGCAGTTCTTC	TRBJ2-1	TRBD2	.	TRBV7-6
CASSSTWTGDNEQFF	TGTGCCAGCAGTTCCACCTGGACAGGGGACAATGAGCAGTTCTTC	TRBJ2-1	TRBD1	.	TRBV28
CASSSRGDTQYF	TGTGCCAGCAGCTCCCGGGGGGATACGCAGTATTTT	TRBJ2-3	.	.	TRBV7-2
CAWNELDRDNSPLHF	TGTGCCTGGAACGAGCTGGACAGGGATAATTCACCCCTCCACTTT	TRBJ1-6	TRBD1	.	TRBV30
CASSSPTAGKNYGYTF	TGTGCCAGCAGCTCGCCCACAGCCGGGAAAAACTATGGCTACACCTTC	TRBJ1-2	.	.	TRBV28
CASSELEGPTNEKLFF	TGTGCCAGCAGTGAATTGGAGGGGCCAACTAATGAAAAACTGTTTTTT	TRBJ1-4	.	.	TRBV6-1
CASSLRQRNTEAFF	TGTGCCAGCAGTTTACGACAGCGGAACACTGAAGCTTTCTTT	TRBJ1-1	.	.	TRBV28
CASLSNKFRTGSTEAFF	TGTGCCAGCCTTTCAAATAAATTTAGGACAGGGAGTACTGAAGCTTTCTTT	TRBJ1-1	TRBD1	.	TRBV28
CASSEWGDGYTF	TGTGCCAGCAGTGAATGGGGGGATGGCTACACCTTC	TRBJ1-2	.	.	TRBV25-1
CASSFNPHEQYF	TGTGCCAGCAGCTTTAATCCCCACGAGCAGTACTTC	TRBJ2-7	.	.	TRBV5-4
CASSFSGANTEAFF	TGTGCCAGCAGTTTCTCAGGGGCGAACACTGAAGCTTTCTTT	TRBJ1-1	.	.	TRBV27
CASSQKTGNQPQHF	TGCGCCAGCAGCCAAAAAACAGGGAACCAGCCCCAGCATTTT	TRBJ1-5	.	.	TRBV4-1
CASSYSGTAYEQYF	TGTGCCAGCTCCTACTCCGGGACTGCCTACGAGCAGTACTTC	TRBJ2-7	.	.	TRBV13
CASSLRGGETQYF	TGTGCCAGCAGCTTAAGGGGGGGAGAGACCCAGTACTTC	TRBJ2-5	.	.	TRBV11-3
CSVDARVDTEAFF	TGCAGCGTTGACGCCAGGGTAGACACTGAAGCTTTCTTT	TRBJ1-1	.	.	TRBV29-1
CASKQGNTGELFF	TGTGCCAGCAAACAGGGGAACACCGGGGAGCTGTTTTTT	TRBJ2-2	.	.	TRBV27
CASSYRTDPADTQYF	TGTGCCAGCAGCTACCGGACAGACCCGGCGGATACGCAGTATTTT	TRBJ2-3	.	.	TRBV7-6
CASSLPTGRQRGRINEKLFF	TGTGCCAGCAGCTTACCCACCGGGAGGCAACGAGGCAGGATTAATGAAAAACTGTTTTTT	TRBJ1-4	.	.	TRBV7-3
CASSPAGLGSGNTIYF	TGCGCCAGCAGCCCCGCAGGGTTGGGATCTGGAAACACCATATATTTT	TRBJ1-3	.	.	TRBV5-1
CASSLVGTGYNGYTF	TGTGCCAGCAGCTTAGTAGGGACAGGGTATAATGGCTACACCTTC	TRBJ1-2	TRBD1	few	TRBV7-9
CASSLRDRGYGYTF	TGTGCCAGCAGCTTGAGGGACAGAGGCTATGGCTACACCTTC	TRBJ1-2	TRBD1	.	TRBV5-4
CASSLEETGGLYGYTF	TGTGCCAGCAGTTTAGAGGAGACAGGCGGACTCTATGGCTACACCTTC	TRBJ1-2	.	.	TRBV28
CASSRGDSYSYNSPLHF	TGTGCCAGCAGCCGGGGGGACTCCTACTCCTATAATTCACCCCTCCACTTT	TRBJ1-6	.	.	TRBV5-4